This TCR beta chain came from a study of T cell clonality in common variable immunodeficiency. As concerns this clone: Its specificity is not known.

General study points: CVID patient heterogeneity limited repertoire-clinical complication correlations.

Patients and controls were mostly of Caucasian heritage. Donors gave about 5 to 8 ml heparinized peripheral whole blood. Method: immunoSEQ multiplex PCR; TCRdb's copy keeps in-frame clones and lacks some. This sample includes about 37,000 clones with no singletons; its ten biggest clones take up approximately 0.94%. The clonotype originates from a person between 18 and 70 years old in good health. Sequences were obtained from peripheral blood mononuclear cells.

Incomplete CDR3 DNA: TGTGCCAGCAGTTACGGGACAGGGGGCTGGGGGGATGAG. It specifies CASSYGTGGWGDE. The whole CDR3 sequence reads CASSYGTGGWGDEQFF. The rearrangement links TRBV6-2 or TRBV6-3 to TRBJ2-1, with 12 bases aligning to TRBD1. The read ends 3 residues shy of where the CDR3 ends; the end is completed using the germline J gene. The germline V gene encodes CDR1 MNHEY and CDR2 SVGEGT. V shed 2 bases and J 8 bases; nucleotides not matched to a gene: 7. There are 16 residues in the CDR3.